The rows below give T cell receptor beta chains drawn from one sample of a study of CD8+ T cells in alopecia areata. The protocol was immunoSEQ multiplex PCR, while the TCRdb copy is restricted to in-frame clones and leaves out a portion. Seen here are 90,000 to 120,000 clones, 80% to 85% observed once, and the top ten hold 20% to 25%. This specimen consisted of CD8+ T cells sorted from blood, obtained at week 24, from a patient treated with tofacitinib. All receptors derive from a human donor with alopecia areata. Each CDR3 is given with its conserved first and last residue. The D gene is left open where the match is weak. Only part of the rows carry a size: once, few, many, or a class if the clone is expanded.

j_gene	abundance	d_gene	v_gene	CDR3aa	CDR3nt
TRBJ1-2	.	.	TRBV10-3	CAISEFGTSGYTF	TGTGCCATCAGTGAGTTTGGGACTTCGGGCTACACCTTC
TRBJ1-1	.	TRBD1	TRBV19	CASSRGQGNTEAFF	TGTGCCAGTAGCAGAGGACAGGGGAACACTGAAGCTTTCTTT
TRBJ1-1	.	.	TRBV7-9	CASSKVRDEAFF	TGTGCCAGCAGCAAAGTCCGAGATGAAGCTTTCTTT
TRBJ1-1	.	.	TRBV5-6	CASSWGTEAFF	TGTGCCAGCAGCTGGGGGACTGAAGCTTTCTTT
TRBJ1-3	.	.	TRBV29-1	CSVAGGEAGNTIYF	TGCAGCGTTGCGGGGGGAGAGGCTGGAAACACCATATATTTT
TRBJ1-2	once	TRBD1	TRBV29-1	CSVTDRADIYGYTF	TGCAGCGTGACAGACAGGGCCGATATCTATGGCTACACCTTC
TRBJ2-1	.	.	TRBV29-1	CSVGKTDYNEQFF	TGCAGCGTTGGTAAGACAGACTACAATGAGCAGTTCTTC
TRBJ2-7	.	TRBD1	TRBV27	CANSLGTGGPYEQYF	TGTGCCAACAGTTTAGGGACAGGGGGACCCTACGAGCAGTACTTC
TRBJ2-5	.	TRBD1	TRBV7-9	CASSFGTGVGETQYF	TGTGCCAGCAGCTTCGGGACAGGGGTCGGTGAGACCCAGTACTTC
TRBJ2-1	.	.	TRBV13	CASSSTTDYNEQFF	TGTGCCAGCAGCTCGACGACGGATTACAATGAGCAGTTCTTC
TRBJ2-7	.	.	TRBV11-2	CASSLDDQVYEQYF	TGTGCCAGCAGCTTAGACGATCAGGTCTACGAGCAGTACTTC
TRBJ2-7	few	.	TRBV7-2	CASSLKTYEQYF	TGTGCCAGCAGCTTAAAAACCTACGAGCAGTACTTC
TRBJ2-4	once	.	TRBV7-9	CASSSLRTIAKNIQYF	TGTGCCAGCAGCTCCCTCCGGACAATAGCCAAAAACATTCAGTACTTC
TRBJ2-1	.	.	TRBV7-6	CASSLAVRNEQFF	TGTGCCAGCAGCTTAGCCGTTCGGAATGAGCAGTTCTTC
TRBJ2-5	.	.	TRBV14	CASSQGLDETQYF	TGTGCCAGCAGCCAAGGACTAGATGAGACCCAGTACTTC
TRBJ1-5	.	TRBD1	TRBV4-1	CASSQVFTGAQPQHF	TGCGCCAGCAGCCAAGTGTTTACAGGGGCCCAGCCCCAGCATTTT
TRBJ2-3	.	TRBD2	TRBV7-9	CASTVAGFGDTQYF	TGTGCCAGCACGGTAGCGGGGTTTGGAGATACGCAGTATTTT
TRBJ2-7	once	.	TRBV27	CASSFDGREQYF	TGTGCCAGCAGTTTCGACGGTCGGGAGCAGTACTTC
TRBJ2-1	.	.	TRBV6-5	CASSYGPGVEQFF	TGTGCCAGCAGTTACGGTCCAGGGGTTGAGCAGTTCTTC
TRBJ1-1	.	.	TRBV13	CASSAHRTAMNTEAFF	TGTGCCAGCAGCGCCCACCGGACAGCGATGAACACTGAAGCTTTCTTT
TRBJ1-1	.	.	TRBV4-3	CASSQDTGNTEAFF	TGCGCCAGCAGCCAAGATACCGGGAACACTGAAGCTTTCTTT
TRBJ2-1	few	.	TRBV9	CASSASSGPYNEQFF	TGTGCCAGCAGCGCCAGTAGCGGTCCCTACAATGAGCAGTTCTTC
TRBJ2-7	once	.	TRBV5-6	CASNKGGRPEQYF	TGTGCCAGCAACAAAGGTGGGCGGCCCGAGCAGTACTTC
TRBJ2-3	.	TRBD2	TRBV7-6	CASSPGLAGGRRTDTQYF	TGTGCCAGCAGCCCAGGACTAGCGGGGGGGCGGCGCACAGATACGCAGTATTTT
TRBJ2-3	.	.	TRBV6-5	CASEDRDTDTQYF	TGTGCCAGCGAGGACAGAGACACAGATACGCAGTATTTT
TRBJ2-7	.	.	TRBV6-1	CASSEYRAAYEQYF	TGTGCCAGCAGTGAATACAGGGCAGCCTACGAGCAGTACTTC
TRBJ2-7	.	.	TRBV7-6	CASSLGTGDEQYF	TGTGCCAGCAGCTTAGGTACAGGAGACGAGCAGTACTTC
TRBJ1-1	.	.	TRBV10-2	CASSFGAGTEAFF	TGCGCCAGCAGCTTTGGGGCAGGCACTGAAGCTTTCTTT
TRBJ2-7	few	TRBD2	TRBV29-1	CSVEGLAGGTPGEQYF	TGCAGCGTTGAAGGACTAGCGGGGGGGACCCCCGGCGAGCAGTACTTC
TRBJ2-1	.	.	TRBV13	CASSLPQGRNEQFF	TGTGCCAGCAGCCTTCCCCAGGGGAGGAATGAGCAGTTCTTC
TRBJ2-2	.	.	TRBV5-6	CASSLSQHANTGELFF	TGTGCCAGCAGCTTGTCGCAGCACGCGAACACCGGGGAGCTGTTTTTT
TRBJ2-7	.	TRBD2	TRBV7-2	CASSPGTSDDEQYF	TGTGCCAGCAGTCCAGGGACTAGCGACGACGAGCAGTACTTC
TRBJ2-2	.	TRBD2	TRBV27	CASSLSAGVGTGELFF	TGTGCCAGCAGTTTATCGGCGGGGGTCGGCACCGGGGAGCTGTTTTTT
TRBJ2-1	.	TRBD2	TRBV7-9	CASSQTSGGTMGNEQFF	TGTGCCAGCAGCCAGACTAGCGGGGGGACCATGGGCAATGAGCAGTTCTTC
TRBJ2-6	.	.	TRBV6-5	CASRNPSGANVLTF	TGTGCCAGCAGAAACCCCTCTGGGGCCAACGTCCTGACTTTC
TRBJ2-3	.	TRBD1	TRBV29-1	CSVEGQGAYLTDTQYF	TGCAGCGTAGAGGGACAGGGGGCTTATTTAACAGATACGCAGTATTTT
TRBJ2-5	.	TRBD2	TRBV15	CATSSPGGVQETQYF	TGTGCCACCAGCTCTCCCGGGGGGGTCCAAGAGACCCAGTACTTC
TRBJ2-3	.	TRBD2	TRBV10-3	CAISDQRGGHTDTQYF	TGTGCCATCAGTGACCAGCGGGGGGGCCACACAGATACGCAGTATTTT
TRBJ2-1	.	TRBD2	TRBV11-1	CASSLTGGEYNEQFF	TGTGCCAGCAGCTTAACTGGGGGGGAATACAATGAGCAGTTCTTC
TRBJ2-7	.	.	TRBV4-1	CASSQEGRSSYEQYF	TGCGCCAGCAGCCAAGAAGGGCGATCTTCCTACGAGCAGTACTTC
TRBJ1-2	.	.	TRBV29-1	CSVDSKQAVYGYTF	TGCAGCGTTGATAGCAAGCAGGCAGTCTATGGCTACACCTTC
TRBJ2-5	.	TRBD2	TRBV2	CASSASGGTLGTQYF	TGTGCCAGCAGTGCTAGCGGGGGGACCCTCGGGACCCAGTACTTC
TRBJ2-1	.	TRBD2	TRBV2	CASSDSGDTYNEQFF	TGTGCCAGCAGTGATAGCGGGGATACGTACAATGAGCAGTTCTTC
TRBJ2-7	.	.	TRBV15	CATSRGWSYEQYF	TGTGCCACCAGCAGGGGCTGGAGTTACGAGCAGTACTTC
TRBJ2-7	.	.	TRBV4-1	CASSQGKGLYEQYF	TGCGCCAGCAGCCAAGGGAAGGGACTCTACGAGCAGTACTTC
TRBJ2-2	few	.	TRBV13	CASSLGTGELFF	TGTGCCAGCAGCCTCGGAACCGGGGAGCTGTTTTTT
TRBJ2-7	.	TRBD1	TRBV28	CASSLPRQGAFYEQYF	TGTGCCAGCAGTTTACCCCGACAGGGGGCGTTCTACGAGCAGTACTTC
TRBJ2-1	.	TRBD2	TRBV7-9	CASSLSSGGFTYNEQFF	TGTGCCAGCAGCTTATCCAGCGGGGGGTTTACCTACAATGAGCAGTTCTTC
TRBJ2-3	.	TRBD2	TRBV29-1	CSAILAGDSTDTQYF	TGCAGCGCTATACTAGCGGGGGACAGCACAGATACGCAGTATTTT
TRBJ2-5	.	.	TRBV28	CASSFRRGESQETQYF	TGTGCCAGCAGTTTCCGAAGGGGGGAGAGCCAAGAGACCCAGTACTTC
TRBJ2-2	once	.	TRBV7-2	CASSRADGELFF	TGTGCCAGCAGCCGGGCGGACGGGGAGCTGTTTTTT
TRBJ2-1	.	.	TRBV29-1	CSARHNYNEQFF	TGCAGCGCGAGACACAACTACAATGAGCAGTTCTTC
TRBJ2-5	few	TRBD1	TRBV7-2	CASSPDRVQASQETQYF	TGTGCCAGCAGCCCGGACAGGGTACAAGCCTCCCAAGAGACCCAGTACTTC
TRBJ2-6	.	.	TRBV29-1	CSVEDGSGANVLTF	TGCAGCGTTGAAGACGGCTCTGGGGCCAACGTCCTGACTTTC
TRBJ1-5	.	.	TRBV27	CASSWQILGPQHF	TGTGCCAGCAGTTGGCAGATCCTAGGGCCCCAGCATTTT